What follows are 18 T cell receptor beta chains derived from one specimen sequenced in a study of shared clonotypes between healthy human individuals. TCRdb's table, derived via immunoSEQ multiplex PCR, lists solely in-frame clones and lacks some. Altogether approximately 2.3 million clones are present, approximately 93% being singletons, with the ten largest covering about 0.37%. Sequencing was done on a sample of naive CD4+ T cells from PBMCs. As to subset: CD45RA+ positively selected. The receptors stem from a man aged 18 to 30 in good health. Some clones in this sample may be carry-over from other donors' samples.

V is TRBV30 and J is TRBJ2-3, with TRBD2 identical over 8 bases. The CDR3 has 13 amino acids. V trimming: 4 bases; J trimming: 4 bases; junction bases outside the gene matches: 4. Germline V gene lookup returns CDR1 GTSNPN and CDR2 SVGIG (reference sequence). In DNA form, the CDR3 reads TGTGCCTGGAACGGGAGGGCCTCAGATACGCAGTATTTT. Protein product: CAWNGRASDTQYF.

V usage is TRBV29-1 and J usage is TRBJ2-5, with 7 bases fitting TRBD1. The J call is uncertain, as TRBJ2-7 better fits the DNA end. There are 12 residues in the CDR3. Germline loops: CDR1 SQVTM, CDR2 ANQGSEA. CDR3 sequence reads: CSVPGQHYEQYF. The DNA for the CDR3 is TGCAGCGTCCCGGGACAGCACTACGAGCAGTACTTC.

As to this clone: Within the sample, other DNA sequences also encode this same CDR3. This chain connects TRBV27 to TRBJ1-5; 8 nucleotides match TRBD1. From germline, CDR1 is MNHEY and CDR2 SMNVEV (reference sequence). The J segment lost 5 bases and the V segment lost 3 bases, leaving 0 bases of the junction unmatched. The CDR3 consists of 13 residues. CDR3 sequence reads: CASSLTGDQPQHF. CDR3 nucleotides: TGTGCCAGCAGTTTGACAGGGGATCAGCCCCAGCATTTT.

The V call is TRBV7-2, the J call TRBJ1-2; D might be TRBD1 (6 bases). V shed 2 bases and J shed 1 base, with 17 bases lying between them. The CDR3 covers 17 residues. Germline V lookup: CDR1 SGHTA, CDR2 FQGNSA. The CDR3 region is CASSLYQGPWSNYGYTF. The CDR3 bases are TGTGCCAGCAGCTTATATCAGGGGCCGTGGAGTAACTATGGCTACACCTTC.

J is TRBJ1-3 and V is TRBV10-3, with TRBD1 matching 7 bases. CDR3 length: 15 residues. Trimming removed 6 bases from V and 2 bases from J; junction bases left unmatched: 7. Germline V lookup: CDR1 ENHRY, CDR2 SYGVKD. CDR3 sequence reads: CAISAQGRAGNTIYF. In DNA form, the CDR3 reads TGTGCCATCAGCGCACAGGGGAGGGCTGGAAACACCATATATTTT.

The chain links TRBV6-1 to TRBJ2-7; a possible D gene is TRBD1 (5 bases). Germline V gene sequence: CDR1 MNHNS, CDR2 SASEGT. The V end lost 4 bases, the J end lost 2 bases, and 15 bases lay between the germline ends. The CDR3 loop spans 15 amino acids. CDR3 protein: CASSARVGKAYEQYF. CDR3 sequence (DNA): TGTGCCAGCAGTGCCAGGGTTGGGAAGGCCTACGAGCAGTACTTC.

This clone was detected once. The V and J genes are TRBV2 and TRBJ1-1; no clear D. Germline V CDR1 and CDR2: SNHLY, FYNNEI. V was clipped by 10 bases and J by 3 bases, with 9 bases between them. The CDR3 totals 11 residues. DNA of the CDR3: TGTGCCATAGGAGGGTACACTGAAGCTTTCTTT. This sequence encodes CAIGGYTEAFF.

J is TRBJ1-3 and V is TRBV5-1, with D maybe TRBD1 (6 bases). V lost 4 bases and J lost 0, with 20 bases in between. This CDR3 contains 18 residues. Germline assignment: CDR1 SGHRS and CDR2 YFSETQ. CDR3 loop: CASSEQAAGTNSGNTIYF. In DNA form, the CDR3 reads TGCGCCAGCAGCGAACAAGCGGCCGGGACAAACTCTGGAAACACCATATATTTT.

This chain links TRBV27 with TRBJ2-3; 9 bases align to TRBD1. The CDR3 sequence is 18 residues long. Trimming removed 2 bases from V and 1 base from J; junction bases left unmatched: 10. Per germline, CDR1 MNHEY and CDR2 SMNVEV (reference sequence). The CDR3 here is CASSLTGGLRFGTDTQYF. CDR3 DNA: TGTGCCAGCAGTTTAACAGGGGGCTTGAGGTTTGGCACAGATACGCAGTATTTT.

The chain's CDR3 is CASSLSAVNNQPQHF. CDR3 nucleotide sequence: TGTGCCAGCAGCTTATCGGCAGTTAACAATCAGCCCCAGCATTTT. The rearrangement uses TRBV7-2 and TRBJ1-5; D is unresolved. The CDR3 contains 15 residues. The germline gives CDR1 SGHTA, CDR2 FQGNSA. V gave up 2 bases and J gave up 3 bases, with 11 bases separating them. The complete variable domain, with remaining parts taken from reference TRBV7-2 and TRBJ1-5, reads GAGVSQSPSNKVTEKGKDVELRCDPISGHTALYWYRQSLGQGLEFLIYFQGNSAPDKSGLPSDRFSAERTGGSVSTLTIQRTQQEDSAVYLCASSLSAVNNQPQHFGDGTRLSIL.

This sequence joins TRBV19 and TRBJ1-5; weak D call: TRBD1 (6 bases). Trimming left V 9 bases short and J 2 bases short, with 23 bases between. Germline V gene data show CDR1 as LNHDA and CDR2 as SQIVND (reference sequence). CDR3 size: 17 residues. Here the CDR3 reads CASGQFISLIGNQPQHF. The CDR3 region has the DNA TGTGCCAGCGGACAGTTTATAAGCCTTATCGGCAATCAGCCCCAGCATTTT.

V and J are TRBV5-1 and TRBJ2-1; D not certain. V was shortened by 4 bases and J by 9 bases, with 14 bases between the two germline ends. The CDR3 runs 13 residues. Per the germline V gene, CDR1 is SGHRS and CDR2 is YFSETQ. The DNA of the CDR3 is TGCGCCAGCAGCGCCTCTCCGGGCGGTGAGCAGTTCTTC. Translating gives CASSASPGGEQFF.

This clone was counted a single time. The DNA of the CDR3 is TGTGCCAGCAGCCAAAACTCATGGGACTATGGCTACACCTTC. Its translation is CASSQNSWDYGYTF. The chain is built from TRBV7-2 and TRBJ1-2; unclear D gene. The CDR3 consists of 14 residues. Germline CDR1 and CDR2: SGHTA and FQGNSA. Trimming took 5 bases from V and 3 from J, leaving 13 bases between them.

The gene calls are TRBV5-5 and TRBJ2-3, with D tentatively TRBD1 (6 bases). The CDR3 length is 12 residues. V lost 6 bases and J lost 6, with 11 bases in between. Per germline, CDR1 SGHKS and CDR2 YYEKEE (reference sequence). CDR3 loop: CASIGQSDTQYF. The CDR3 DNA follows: TGTGCCAGCATCGGACAGTCCGATACGCAGTATTTT.

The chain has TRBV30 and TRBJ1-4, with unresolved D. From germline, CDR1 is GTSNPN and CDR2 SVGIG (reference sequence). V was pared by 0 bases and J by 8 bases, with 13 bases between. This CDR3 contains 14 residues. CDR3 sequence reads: CAWSVVHRREKLFF. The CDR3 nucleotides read TGTGCCTGGAGTGTGGTACACCGGAGGGAAAAACTGTTTTTT.

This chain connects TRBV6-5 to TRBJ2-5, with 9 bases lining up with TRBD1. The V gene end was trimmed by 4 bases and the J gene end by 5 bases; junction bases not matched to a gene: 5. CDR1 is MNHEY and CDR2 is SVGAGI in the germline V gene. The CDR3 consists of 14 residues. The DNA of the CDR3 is TGTGCCAGCAGTTTACAGGGGGCCTGGGAGACCCAGTACTTC. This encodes CASSLQGAWETQYF.

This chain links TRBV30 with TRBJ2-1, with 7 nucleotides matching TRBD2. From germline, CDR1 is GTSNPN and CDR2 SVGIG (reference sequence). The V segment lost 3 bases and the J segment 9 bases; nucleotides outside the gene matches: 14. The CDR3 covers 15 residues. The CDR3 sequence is CAWRRTSPTGGEQFF. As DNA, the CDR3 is TGTGCCTGGAGACGAACTAGCCCGACGGGGGGTGAGCAGTTCTTC.

CDR3 coding DNA: TGTGCCAGCAGTTTTTATGCAGGCTATGGCTACACCTTC. Its translation is CASSFYAGYGYTF. This chain uses TRBV28 with TRBJ1-2; D gene ambiguous. Trimming cost V 3 bases and J 4 bases, with 9 bases left between them. CDR3 length: 13 amino acids. The germline V gene encodes CDR1 MDHEN and CDR2 SYDVKM.